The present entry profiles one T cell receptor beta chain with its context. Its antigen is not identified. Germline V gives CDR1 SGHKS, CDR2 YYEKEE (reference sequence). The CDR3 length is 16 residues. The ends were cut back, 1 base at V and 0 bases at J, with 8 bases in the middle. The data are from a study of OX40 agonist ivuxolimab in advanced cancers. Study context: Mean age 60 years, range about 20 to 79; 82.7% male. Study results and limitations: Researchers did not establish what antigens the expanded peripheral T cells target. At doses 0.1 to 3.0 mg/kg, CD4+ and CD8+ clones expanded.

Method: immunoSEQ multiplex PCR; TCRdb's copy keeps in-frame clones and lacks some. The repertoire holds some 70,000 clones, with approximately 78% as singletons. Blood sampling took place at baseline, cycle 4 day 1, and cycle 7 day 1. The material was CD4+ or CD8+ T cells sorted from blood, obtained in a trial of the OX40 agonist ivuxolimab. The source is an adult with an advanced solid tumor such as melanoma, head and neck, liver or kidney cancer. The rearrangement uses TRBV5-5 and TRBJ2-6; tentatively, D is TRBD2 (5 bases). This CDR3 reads CASSLTGSSGANVLTF. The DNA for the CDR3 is TGTGCCAGCAGCTTGACGGGAAGCTCTGGGGCCAACGTCCTGACTTTC.